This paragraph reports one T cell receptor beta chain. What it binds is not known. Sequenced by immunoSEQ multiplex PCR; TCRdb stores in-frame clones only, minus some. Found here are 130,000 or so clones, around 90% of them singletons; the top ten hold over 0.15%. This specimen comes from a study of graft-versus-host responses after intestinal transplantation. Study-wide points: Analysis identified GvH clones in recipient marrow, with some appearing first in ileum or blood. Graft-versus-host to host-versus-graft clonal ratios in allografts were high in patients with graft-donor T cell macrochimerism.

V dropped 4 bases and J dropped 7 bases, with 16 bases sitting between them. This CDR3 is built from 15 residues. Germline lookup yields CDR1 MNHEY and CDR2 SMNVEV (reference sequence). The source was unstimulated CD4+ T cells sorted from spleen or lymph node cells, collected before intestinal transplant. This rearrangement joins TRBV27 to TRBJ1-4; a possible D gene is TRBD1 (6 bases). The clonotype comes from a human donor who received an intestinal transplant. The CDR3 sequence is CASSSLGGAIEKLFF. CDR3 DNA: TGTGCCAGCAGTTCCCTCGGGGGGGCGATTGAAAAACTGTTTTTT.